This T cell receptor beta chain was identified during a study of blood T cell repertoires in COVID-19. The CDR3 extends over 15 amino acids. Trimming cost V 6 bases and J 3 bases; bases outside gene matches: 10. Per germline, CDR1 SGHRS and CDR2 YFSETQ. The protocol was immunoSEQ multiplex PCR, while the TCRdb copy is restricted to in-frame clones and leaves out a portion. This sample has about 160,000 clones, with 80% found just once. Recruits, aged about 18 to 90 years, lived in approximately 26 US areas. Participants were placed into cohorts based on the clinical history they reported. Material for sequencing was PBMCs or T cells enriched from blood (not recorded which). This receptor was taken from a man aged 40-55 years who had recovered from COVID-19. V is TRBV5-1 and J is TRBJ2-3; TRBD1 agrees at 7 bases. CDR3 sequence (DNA): TGCGCCAGCACCCCCCCCGGGACAGCGACAGATACGCAGTATTTT. Translating gives CASTPPGTATDTQYF.